These 28 T cell receptor beta chains were sequenced from one sample in a study of cytomegalovirus exposure and HLA in healthy donors. 60 Vbeta and 13 Jbeta primers were used in PCR. Clones were read by immunoSEQ multiplex PCR, and TCRdb kept only the in-frame ones, dropping some. Of around 200,000 clones in the sample, more than 60% were seen once. The sample comprised PBMCs. The receptors were gathered from a woman aged 55-75 years in good health and CMV-seropositive.

The genes are TRBV10-3 and TRBJ1-2; no clear D gene. The V gene lost 5 bases and the J gene lost 7 bases, with 11 bases spanning the gap. This CDR3 has 12 residues. The germline gives CDR1 ENHRY, CDR2 SYGVKD. Here the CDR3 reads CAISTQKSGYTF. Written as DNA, the CDR3 is TGTGCCATCAGTACGCAGAAGTCTGGCTACACCTTC.

The chain combines TRBV18 with TRBJ1-1, with TRBD1 identical over 8 bases. The CDR3 runs to 15 residues. V was pared by 6 bases and J by 0 bases, with 6 bases of the junction left unmatched. Per the germline V gene, CDR1 is KGHSH and CDR2 is LQKENI. The DNA for the CDR3 is TGTGCCAGCTCGTCTTCGACAGGGGTGAACACTGAAGCTTTCTTT. This translates into CASSSSTGVNTEAFF.

The chain is built from TRBV5-1 and TRBJ2-3; 11 positions agree with TRBD1. There are 16 residues in the CDR3. CDR1 and CDR2 (germline): SGHRS, YFSETQ. Trimming took 0 bases from V and 4 from J; bases not matched to a gene: 4. CDR3 DNA: TGCGCCAGCAGCTTGGCGGGACAGGGGGGTGCAGATACGCAGTATTTT. Residues: CASSLAGQGGADTQYF.

This chain connects TRBV5-1 to TRBJ1-4; 8 nucleotides match TRBD1. CDR3 length: 14 amino acids. Germline values: CDR1 SGHRS, CDR2 YFSETQ. With 5 bases clipped from V and 5 bases from J, the junction kept 5 bases outside the gene matches. CDR3 residues: CASSGQGANEKLFF. CDR3 in DNA: TGCGCCAGCAGTGGACAGGGTGCCAATGAAAAACTGTTTTTT.

This sequence joins TRBV5-4 and TRBJ2-6; the match to TRBD1 covers 7 bases. The CDR3 runs to 16 residues. The trim removed 3 bases at V and 3 bases at J, leaving 6 bases unmatched. Germline V CDR1 and CDR2: SGHNT, YYREEE (reference sequence). Here the CDR3 reads CASSSSTGVGANVLTF. In DNA form, the CDR3 reads TGTGCCAGCAGCTCAAGTACAGGGGTTGGGGCCAACGTCCTGACTTTC.

The CDR3 region is CAISASGGKETQYF. The CDR3 DNA reads as TGTGCCATCAGTGCCAGCGGGGGGAAAGAGACCCAGTACTTC. V is TRBV10-3 and J is TRBJ2-5; 9 nucleotides line up with TRBD2. The germline V gene has CDR1 ENHRY and CDR2 SYGVKD. The CDR3 extends over 14 amino acids. V was clipped by 4 bases and J by 3 bases; unmatched bases: 3.

A word on this clone: One junction end disagrees with the germline gene, perhaps due to a read error. The chain is built from TRBV5-4 and TRBJ2-5; no reliable D call. Per germline, CDR1 SGHNT and CDR2 YYREEE (reference sequence). This CDR3 is 13 amino acids long. The CDR3: CASSSKSQEAQYF. The CDR3 bases are TGTGCCAGCAGCTCCAAGTCCCAAGAGGCCCAGTACTTC.

The V and J genes are TRBV29-1 and TRBJ2-2; no reliable D call. The germline V and J ends were trimmed by 5 bases and 4 bases, with 8 bases remaining between them. The CDR3 loop spans 12 amino acids. The V gene's germline CDR1 is SQVTM and CDR2 ANQGSEA. As DNA, the CDR3 is TGCAGCGTTCGACCGGGCACCGGGGAGCTGTTTTTT. Translating gives CSVRPGTGELFF.

The chain has TRBV2 and TRBJ2-3, with D possibly matching TRBD1 (5 bases). Germline V gene data show CDR1 as SNHLY and CDR2 as FYNNEI. CDR3 size: 11 residues. Trimming left V 11 bases short and J 5 bases short, with 11 bases between. The CDR3 region has the DNA TGTGCCTCGGGCAGGGAAGATACGCAGTATTTT. Amino acid sequence: CASGREDTQYF.

This chain joins TRBV15 and TRBJ1-5; 9 bases match TRBD1. Trimming cost V 5 bases and J 7 bases; bases outside gene matches: 9. The germline V gene has CDR1 LNHNV and CDR2 YYDKDF (reference sequence). The CDR3 is 15 residues long. CDR3 in DNA: TGTGCCACCAGCTCTCAACAGGGGGCCGAACAGCCCCAGCATTTT. Protein sequence: CATSSQQGAEQPQHF.

This chain connects TRBV19 to TRBJ2-3; 8 bases map to TRBD1. The germline V gene has CDR1 LNHDA and CDR2 SQIVND (reference sequence). With V trimmed by 0 bases and J by 5 bases, 10 bases remained unmatched. This CDR3 spans 17 amino acids. The CDR3 DNA reads TGTGCCAGTAGTATAGATCAGGGGGCGGGAAACCGAGATACGCAGTATTTT. This sequence encodes CASSIDQGAGNRDTQYF.

Concerning this clone itself: A junction boundary mismatches the germline segment, possibly from a read error. The chain uses TRBV7-9 and TRBJ1-1; D remains ambiguous. This CDR3 is built from 12 residues. CDR1 and CDR2 from the germline V gene are SEHNR and FQNEAQ (reference sequence). For the CDR3, the DNA is TGTTCCAGCAGCTCTTTAGACACTGAAGCTTTCTTT. Translation: CSSSSLDTEAFF. The full variable domain, rest sourced from reference TRBV7-9 and TRBJ1-1, is DTGVSQNPRHKITKRGQNVTFRCDPISEHNRLYWYRQTLGQGPEFLTYFQNEAQLEKSRLLSDRFSAERPKGSFSTLEIQRTEQGDSAMYLCSSSSLDTEAFFGQGTRLTVV.

The rearrangement joins TRBV4-2 to TRBJ2-7; weak D call: TRBD2 (5 bases). The V end lost 0 bases, the J end lost 8 bases, and 20 bases lay between the germline ends. The length of the CDR3 is 16 residues. Germline CDR1 is LGHNA and CDR2 is YNFKEQ. CDR3 sequence: CASSQDRGSGSTKQYF. CDR3 in DNA: TGTGCCAGCAGCCAAGATCGAGGGTCAGGTTCTACGAAGCAGTACTTC.

Of note for this clone: The same CDR3 is also encoded by other DNA sequences in this sample. The chain recombines TRBV30 with TRBJ2-1; TRBD2 matches at 12 bases. The CDR3 loop spans 15 amino acids. V lost 4 bases to trimming and J lost 4 bases; unmatched junction nucleotides: 5. Germline values: CDR1 GTSNPN, CDR2 SVGIG (reference sequence). CDR3 region: CAWNLGLAGYNEQFF. CDR3 DNA: TGTGCCTGGAACCTCGGACTAGCGGGATACAATGAGCAGTTCTTC.

The chain links TRBV18 to TRBJ2-6, with no clear D. This CDR3 is 18 amino acids long. Germline V gives CDR1 KGHSH, CDR2 LQKENI. The V end was cut by 2 bases, the J end by 0 bases, with 14 bases between. The CDR3 sequence is CASSPKSTSYSGANVLTF. CDR3 bases: TGTGCCAGCTCACCAAAATCGACTTCTTACTCTGGGGCCAACGTCCTGACTTTC.

This clone occurred a few times. This rearrangement joins TRBV18 to TRBJ1-3, with 8 positions matching TRBD1. From germline, CDR1 is KGHSH and CDR2 LQKENI. With 3 bases clipped from V and 12 bases from J, the junction kept 4 bases outside the gene matches. This CDR3 region has 12 residues. The CDR3 bases are TGTGCCAGCTCACCGGCAGGGGGCAACATATATTTT. Translation gives CASSPAGGNIYF.

The V and J genes are TRBV7-8 and TRBJ2-6; D might be TRBD2 (5 bases). Germline V CDR1 and CDR2: SGHVS, FQNEAQ. Trimming removed 1 base at V and 0 bases at J, with 13 bases between. The CDR3 totals 18 residues. The DNA of the CDR3 is TGTGCCAGCAGCTTAGGGGTGGGAGTGAGCTCTGGGGCCAACGTCCTGACTTTC. The encoded protein is CASSLGVGVSSGANVLTF.

This clone was counted between two and nine times. The chain recombines TRBV10-3 with TRBJ2-7; the match to TRBD1 covers 12 bases. Germline CDR1 reads ENHRY; CDR2 reads SYGVKD. Losses at the gene ends were 6 bases for V and 2 bases for J; bases not matched to a gene: 2. CDR3 length equals 14 residues. The CDR3 protein is CAISGTGGPYEQYF. In nucleotides, the CDR3 is TGTGCCATCAGCGGGACAGGGGGCCCCTACGAGCAGTACTTC.

The chain uses TRBV6-5 and TRBJ2-2; D may be TRBD1 (6 bases). V was pared by 6 bases and J by 1 base, with 12 bases between. The germline V gene has CDR1 MNHEY and CDR2 SVGAGI. CDR3 size: 15 residues. CDR3 amino acids: CASSSIGGNTGELFF. The CDR3 nucleotides read TGTGCCAGCAGCTCAATAGGGGGGAACACCGGGGAGCTGTTTTTT.

This CDR3 is CASSTQSGTEAFF. The CDR3 DNA reads as TGTGCCAGCAGTACCCAGTCGGGCACTGAAGCTTTCTTT. The chain carries TRBV2 and TRBJ1-1; D remains unclear. Trimming shortened V by 5 bases and J by 4 bases, and 11 bases separated the two germline ends. This CDR3 has 13 amino acids. The germline gives CDR1 SNHLY, CDR2 FYNNEI.

The chain uses TRBV18 and TRBJ1-1, with TRBD1 as a possible D gene (5 bases). CDR1 and CDR2 from the germline V gene are KGHSH and LQKENI. The CDR3 length is 17 residues. The V gene lost 6 bases and the J gene lost 0 bases, with 20 bases spanning the gap. CDR3 DNA sequence: TGTGCCAGCTCCCCTTTTCAGGGCAGAAACATGAACACTGAAGCTTTCTTT. It specifies CASSPFQGRNMNTEAFF.

The genes are TRBV2 and TRBJ2-1; TRBD2 matches at 13 bases. The V gene's germline CDR1 is SNHLY and CDR2 FYNNEI. This CDR3 region has 14 residues. The ends lost 6 bases at V and 9 bases at J; junction bases unmatched: 5. DNA of the CDR3: TGTGCCAGCAGCGGGACTAGCGGGATCATTGAGCAGTTCTTC. Protein product: CASSGTSGIIEQFF.

The chain employs TRBV7-9 and TRBJ2-3, with D unresolved. CDR1 is SEHNR and CDR2 is FQNEAQ in the germline V gene (reference sequence). V was trimmed by 5 bases and J by 7 bases, leaving 7 bases between them. This CDR3 is 11 amino acids long. The CDR3 bases are TGTGCCAGCAGCCCTAGGAATACGCAGTATTTT. Residues: CASSPRNTQYF.

The chain's CDR3 is CASSLTRAGLHEQYF. The CDR3 DNA sequence: TGTGCCAGCAGCTTAACCAGGGCAGGGCTCCACGAGCAGTACTTC. The chain has TRBV7-2 and TRBJ2-7, with D perhaps matching TRBD1 (5 bases). The V and J ends lost 2 bases and 5 bases respectively, with 16 bases between them. From germline, CDR1 is SGHTA and CDR2 FQGNSA. There are 15 residues in the CDR3.

The chain recombines TRBV10-2 with TRBJ1-1; perhaps TRBD1 as D (6 bases). The CDR3 is 13 amino acids. The V gene's germline CDR1 is WSHSY and CDR2 SAAADI. Trimming took off 7 bases at V and 1 base at J, with 10 bases between the two ends. CDR3 region: CASTDSKNTEAFF. The CDR3 nucleotides are TGCGCCAGCACGGACAGTAAGAACACTGAAGCTTTCTTT.

This sequence joins TRBV9 and TRBJ2-7; D is uncertain. This CDR3 spans 14 amino acids. Germline V CDR1 and CDR2: SGDLS, YYNGEE. V lost 0 bases to trimming and J lost 2 bases, with 9 bases between them. CDR3: CASSVDTYPYEQYF. For the CDR3, the DNA is TGTGCCAGCAGCGTAGATACCTACCCCTACGAGCAGTACTTC.

V is TRBV7-3 and J is TRBJ2-1, with TRBD1 identical over 8 bases. Looked up from germline, CDR1 is SGHTA and CDR2 is FQGTGA. This CDR3 region has 14 residues. V shed 5 bases and J 10 bases; nucleotides not matched to a gene: 10. DNA for the CDR3: TGTGCCAGCAGCCCGATGGACAGGGTAAACGAGCAGTTCTTC. Its translation is CASSPMDRVNEQFF.

This clone was seen a handful of times. Distinct nucleotide sequences in the sample also encode this CDR3. V gene TRBV30 combines with J gene TRBJ1-5; D not resolved. V was pared by 0 bases and J by 4 bases, with 7 bases between. The germline V gene encodes CDR1 GTSNPN and CDR2 SVGIG (reference sequence). The CDR3 is made up of 13 amino acids. The CDR3 bases are TGTGCCTGGAGTGTACGGGGTAATCAGCCCCAGCATTTT. Protein product: CAWSVRGNQPQHF. The entire variable domain, with the rest obtained from reference TRBV30 and TRBJ1-5, is as follows: SQTIHQWPATLVQPVGSPLSLECTVEGTSNPNLYWYRQAAGRGLQLLFYSVGIGQISSEVPQNLSASRPQDRQFILSSKKLLLSDSGFYLCAWSVRGNQPQHFGDGTRLSIL.